This T cell receptor (beta chain) was found in a study of blood T cells in healthy people across ages. Study-wide points: Older age went with lower TCR beta diversity per million T cells, in a roughly linear way. Without sorted subsets, naive and antigen-experienced compartments could not be conclusively compared.

A second PCR, run for 7 to 11 cycles, used a sample-barcoded 5' primer plus a J-beta primer mix. TCRdb passed the 5' RACE reads through MiXCR, listing each CDR3 protein once. The sample has approximately 820,000 distinct CDR3 sequences, 40% to 50% seen once. Collection of 8.5 to 10 milliliters of peripheral blood was performed for each donor. The germline V gene encodes CDR1 MGHRA and CDR2 YSYEKL. The CDR3 length is 17 residues. Trimming shortened V by 0 bases and J by 2 bases, and 17 bases separated the two germline ends. In regard to this clonotype: What it binds is not known.

This receptor was taken from a man in his sixties in good health. The chain is built from TRBV4-1 and TRBJ2-7; D possibly corresponds to TRBD2 (5 bases). Sequences were obtained from blood. The CDR3 is CASSQDRTASRPYEQYF. The CDR3 bases are TGCGCCAGCAGCCAAGATCGTACGGCTAGCAGGCCCTACGAGCAGTACTTC.